The source of this T cell receptor beta chain is a study of cytomegalovirus exposure and HLA in healthy donors. PCR employed 60 Vbeta and 13 Jbeta primers. Generated by immunoSEQ multiplex PCR, the TCRdb table keeps only in-frame clones and is missing some. The table lists 210,000 or so clones, around 80% of them singletons, with approximately 0.47% in the top ten. This clone was observed once. Those who donated were healthy bone marrow donors. The CDR3 spans 15 residues. V gave up 5 bases and J gave up 4 bases; unmatched junction bases: 10. CDR1 and CDR2 from the germline V gene are SGHVS and FQNEAQ. V and J are TRBV7-8 and TRBJ2-7, with 8 nucleotides matching TRBD1. Sequenced input: PBMCs. The source of this sequence is a boy aged 10-17 years in good health and CMV-seronegative. This CDR3 reads CASSLPGTGAYEQYF. In DNA form, the CDR3 reads TGTGCCAGCAGCCTACCCGGGACAGGAGCATACGAGCAGTACTTC. Drawing the rest from reference TRBV7-8 and TRBJ2-7, the complete variable domain is GAGVSQSPRYKVAKRGQDVALRCDPISGHVSLFWYQQALGQGPEFLTYFQNEAQLDKSGLPSDRFFAERPEGSVSTLKIQRTQQEDSAVYLCASSLPGTGAYEQYFGPGTRLTVT.